This T cell receptor beta chain was found in a study of cytomegalovirus exposure and HLA in healthy donors. Study conclusions and caveats: The tendency of first-cohort TCR clusters to co-occur in the 120 or so validation repertoires was the finding of a later analysis. Three CMV-associated chains proved CMV antigen-specific in vitro.

Profiled with immunoSEQ multiplex PCR; TCRdb holds only in-frame clones, not every one. The sample has tens of thousands of clones; over 95% are singletons. CDR1 is KGHSH, CDR2 LQKENI, per germline. This CDR3 spans 18 amino acids. J was trimmed by 7 bases and V by 0 bases; bases with no gene match: 11. Note on this clone: What it binds is unknown.

This chain joins TRBV18 and TRBJ2-1, with 11 bases identical to TRBD2. The TCR comes from a young woman in good health and CMV-seropositive. Source material: PBMCs. This CDR3 is CASSPPIRLAGLRNEQFF. As DNA, the CDR3 is TGTGCCAGCTCACCACCGATCCGACTAGCGGGACTTAGGAATGAGCAGTTCTTC. Complete variable domain (other parts from reference TRBV18 and TRBJ2-1): NAGVMQNPRHLVRRRGQEARLRCSPMKGHSHVYWYRQLPEEGLKFMVYLQKENIIDESGMPKERFSAEFPKEGPSILRIQQVVRGDSAAYFCASSPPIRLAGLRNEQFFGPGTRLTVL.